The rows below give T cell receptor beta chains drawn from one sample of a study of vaccination effects on CD4 cells after COVID-19. No antigens are known for them. Measured with immunoSEQ multiplex PCR; TCRdb has only the in-frame clones, and not every one. The table shows 8,000 to 10,000 clones, with roughly 80% occurring only once. The source material was CD4+ T cells from PBMCs cultured without peptide, sampled after COVID-19 vaccination. The source of these receptors is a human donor who received a COVID-19 vaccine. CDR3s include the opening cysteine and the closing phenylalanine or tryptophan. A D gene is named only where the DNA matches it firmly. Expanded clones get a size class; other rows say once, few or many, or leave the size out.

size	V	D	J	CDR3	DNA
NA	TRBV6-4	NA	TRBJ1-2	CASSEELGAGYGYTF	TGTGCCAGCAGTGAAGAGTTGGGGGCTGGCTATGGCTACACCTTC
NA	TRBV7-2	NA	TRBJ1-4	CASSLSRALPGKLFF	TGTGCCAGCAGCCTTAGCAGGGCTCTTCCAGGAAAACTGTTTTTT
NA	TRBV6-5	NA	TRBJ1-1	CASSSTGANTEAFF	TGTGCCAGCAGTTCGACAGGAGCGAACACTGAAGCTTTCTTT
NA	TRBV19	TRBD2	TRBJ2-3	CASRGREGTDTQYF	TGTGCCAGTAGGGGGCGGGAGGGCACAGATACGCAGTATTTT
NA	TRBV10-3	TRBD1	TRBJ1-1	CAIRQGATNTEAFF	TGTGCCATCAGACAGGGGGCAACTAACACTGAAGCTTTCTTT
once	TRBV6-5	NA	TRBJ2-1	CASSYERESWNEQFF	TGTGCCAGCAGTTACGAACGGGAGTCGTGGAATGAGCAGTTCTTC
NA	TRBV7-3	TRBD1	TRBJ2-5	CASSLGPGGQETQYF	TGTGCCAGCAGCTTAGGGCCAGGGGGCCAAGAGACCCAGTACTTC
NA	TRBV7-8	NA	TRBJ2-7	CASSPMGEGAYEQYF	TGTGCCAGCAGCCCGATGGGCGAGGGGGCCTACGAGCAGTACTTC
few	TRBV7-9	NA	TRBJ1-1	CASSSVGYTEAFF	TGTGCCAGCAGCTCGGTGGGGTACACTGAAGCTTTCTTT
once	TRBV14	TRBD2	TRBJ2-3	CASSLQLAATDTQYF	TGTGCCAGCAGCCTTCAACTAGCGGCCACAGATACGCAGTATTTT
NA	TRBV29-1	NA	TRBJ1-1	CSVGPVNTEAFF	TGCAGCGTGGGTCCAGTGAACACTGAAGCTTTCTTT
NA	TRBV28	NA	TRBJ1-2	CASSLGSYYGYTF	TGTGCCAGCAGTTTAGGATCGTACTATGGCTACACCTTC
once	TRBV18	NA	TRBJ2-3	CASLPGTLDATDTQYF	TGTGCCAGCCTCCCCGGGACACTGGACGCCACAGATACGCAGTATTTT
NA	TRBV14	NA	TRBJ2-1	CASSQDLGLAKDEQFF	TGTGCCAGCAGCCAAGATCTAGGCCTAGCGAAAGATGAGCAGTTCTTC
NA	TRBV10-3	NA	TRBJ1-5	CATGGRGGQPQHF	TGTGCCACCGGCGGCCGGGGCGGGCAGCCCCAGCATTTT
NA	TRBV6-5	NA	TRBJ1-6	CASSPRQGNSPLHF	TGTGCCAGCAGCCCCCGGCAGGGCAATTCACCCCTCCACTTT
once	TRBV19	NA	TRBJ1-6	CASSNSDRISPLHF	TGTGCCAGTAGCAACTCCGACCGGATTTCACCCCTCCACTTT
NA	TRBV20-1	NA	TRBJ1-3	CSAEGDTIYF	TGCAGTGCTGAAGGAGACACCATATATTTT
NA	TRBV6-6	TRBD1	TRBJ1-1	CASLGQGGTEAFF	TGTGCCAGCCTCGGACAGGGAGGGACTGAAGCTTTCTTT
NA	TRBV6-2/TRBV6-3	NA	TRBJ1-1	CASSYPPGVAEAFF	TGTGCCAGCAGTTACCCACCGGGGGTCGCTGAAGCTTTCTTT
few	TRBV6-2/TRBV6-3	NA	TRBJ2-2	CASSNNRVGGELFF	TGTGCCAGCAGCAACAACAGGGTTGGCGGGGAGCTGTTTTTT
NA	TRBV30	NA	TRBJ1-1	CAWSGTTAPSREAFF	TGTGCCTGGAGCGGAACGACAGCACCTTCGAGGGAAGCTTTCTTT